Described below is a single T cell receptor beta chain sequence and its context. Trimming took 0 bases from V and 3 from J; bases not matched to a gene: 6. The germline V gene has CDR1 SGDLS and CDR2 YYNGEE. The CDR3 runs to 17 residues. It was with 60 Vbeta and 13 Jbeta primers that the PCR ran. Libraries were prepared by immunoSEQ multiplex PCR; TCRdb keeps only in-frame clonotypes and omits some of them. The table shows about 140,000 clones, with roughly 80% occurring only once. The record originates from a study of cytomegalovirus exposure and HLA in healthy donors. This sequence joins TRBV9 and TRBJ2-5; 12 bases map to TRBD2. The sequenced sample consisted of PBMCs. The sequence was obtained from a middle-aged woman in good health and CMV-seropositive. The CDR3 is CASSVDPLAGGKETQYF. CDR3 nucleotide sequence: TGTGCCAGCAGCGTAGACCCGCTAGCGGGAGGGAAAGAGACCCAGTACTTC.